This TCR beta chain derives from a study of Ad26.COV2.S vaccination and SARS-CoV-2 variants. Germline CDR1 is SGHVS and CDR2 is FNYEAQ. Trimming left V 4 bases short and J 0 bases short, with 16 bases between. CDR3 length: 17 residues. Comment on this clone: Antigen: not known.

Treatment denoted: around 19 received Ad26.COV2.S at low or high dose, single or two shots; roughly 5 received placebo; per-sample allocation not given. Specimens were obtained on day 63 following the first vaccine or placebo injection. This Boston cohort included adults aged 18-55 years. Generated by immunoSEQ multiplex PCR, the TCRdb table keeps only in-frame clones and is missing some. Of 450,000 to 550,000 clones listed, approximately 92% are singletons. Study-level findings and limits: After vaccination, substantial breadth of spike-specific CD8+ and CD4+ responses was reported. Overall T cell responses may have been underestimated by the analyses of TCR breadth and depth. Vaccine recipients showed a spike-specific TCR breadth that was higher than in placebo recipients.

The gene calls are TRBV7-6 and TRBJ1-3, with unresolved D. This sample comprised peripheral blood, obtained in a trial of Ad26.COV2.S vaccine versus placebo. The TCR was taken from a person aged 18 to 65 who received the Ad26.COV2.S COVID-19 vaccine or a placebo. The CDR3 sequence is CASSSLSVSSSGNTIYF. In DNA, the CDR3 is TGTGCCAGCAGCTCTCTATCAGTCTCGAGCTCTGGAAACACCATATATTTT. Combining the CDR3 with reference TRBV7-6 and TRBJ1-3 gives the whole variable domain GAGVSQSPRYKVTKRGQDVALRCDPISGHVSLYWYRQALGQGPEFLTYFNYEAQQDKSGLPNDRFSAERPEGSISTLTIQRTEQRDSAMYRCASSSLSVSSSGNTIYFGEGSWLTVV.